One and the same sample provided the 6 T cell receptor beta chains below, sequenced in a study of cytotoxic CD8 clonotypes in ibrutinib-treated CLL. Clones were read by immunoSEQ multiplex PCR, and TCRdb kept only the in-frame ones, dropping some. The sample has 75,000 to 90,000 clones; approximately 82% are singletons. The sample was PBMCs, taken after 24 months of ibrutinib treatment. All receptors come from a human donor with chronic lymphocytic leukemia.

V gene TRBV7-2 combines with J gene TRBJ1-1; D remains unclear. The ends were cut back, 3 bases at V and 0 bases at J, with 8 bases in the middle. The germline V gene has CDR1 SGHTA and CDR2 FQGNSA. This CDR3 region has 14 residues. CDR3 sequence (DNA): TGTGCCAGCAGCTTGCGGACGGTGAACACTGAAGCTTTCTTT. Translated, it gives CASSLRTVNTEAFF.

V usage is TRBV5-4 and J usage is TRBJ2-7, with 12 bases identical to TRBD2. CDR1 is SGHNT, CDR2 YYREEE, per germline (reference sequence). This CDR3 is built from 15 residues. The V and J ends lost 3 bases and 4 bases, in that order; junction bases with no gene match: 5. The CDR3 spells CASSYPGTSGYEQYF. DNA for the CDR3: TGTGCCAGCAGCTACCCAGGGACTAGCGGGTACGAGCAGTACTTC.

The CDR3: CASSQDHLGGNTGELFF. Here the CDR3 DNA reads TGTGCCAGCAGCCAAGATCATCTGGGCGGAAACACCGGGGAGCTGTTTTTT. This rearrangement joins TRBV4-2 to TRBJ2-2; D unresolved. The CDR3 has 17 amino acids. The germline CDR1 and CDR2 sequences are LGHNA and YNFKEQ. V shed 0 bases and J shed 2 bases, with 13 bases lying between them.

The chain recombines TRBV30 with TRBJ2-3; TRBD2 matches at 8 bases. The V and J ends lost 4 bases and 5 bases, in that order; junction bases with no gene match: 11. From germline, CDR1 is GTSNPN and CDR2 SVGIG (reference sequence). This CDR3 comprises 15 residues. DNA of the CDR3: TGTGCCTGGAAGGCTGGTGCGGGACTAGTAGATACGCAGTATTTT. Translated: CAWKAGAGLVDTQYF.

The chain has TRBV7-6 and TRBJ2-1; the D is unclear. CDR3 length equals 13 residues. The V and J ends lost 0 bases and 5 bases respectively, with 5 bases between them. The V gene's germline CDR1 is SGHVS and CDR2 FNYEAQ. CDR3 sequence (DNA): TGTGCCAGCAGCTTAGCACCAAACAATGAGCAGTTCTTC. It encodes CASSLAPNNEQFF.

The CDR3 here is CASSAAATTNQPQHF. Here the CDR3 DNA reads TGTGCCAGCAGTGCTGCAGCTACTACTAATCAGCCCCAGCATTTT. This rearrangement joins TRBV2 to TRBJ1-5; the D is unclear. The V end lost 4 bases, the J end lost 4 bases, and 14 bases lay between the germline ends. The germline CDR1 and CDR2 sequences are SNHLY and FYNNEI. This CDR3 comprises 15 residues.